These 21 T cell receptor beta chains came from one sample sequenced in a study of T cells in Graves' hyperthyroidism and ophthalmopathy. Regions amplified from RNA transcripts were the TCR beta CDR3 regions. During a first-round RT-PCR of the TCR CDR3, the HTBI primer set was used. Each CDR3 protein is one row after TCRdb ran MiXCR on the multiplex PCR reads. The sample carries approximately 98,000 distinct CDR3 sequences, 35% to 50% recorded once. Sequencing used peripheral blood or thyroid tissue (not recorded which). The source of these receptors is a woman younger than 45 with Graves' hyperthyroidism.

This chain links TRBV28 with TRBJ2-7, with 11 bases aligning to TRBD1. Trimming took 8 bases from V and 3 from J; bases not matched to a gene: 3. There are 13 residues in the CDR3. CDR1 and CDR2 from the germline V gene are MDHEN and SYDVKM. The CDR3 is CASVGTGGYEQYF. The CDR3 nucleotides are TGTGCCAGCGTCGGGACAGGGGGCTACGAGCAGTACTTC.

This clonotype was seen repeatedly, ten times or more. The chain is built from TRBV7-9 and TRBJ1-4; D may be TRBD1 (5 bases). Trimming shortened V by 5 bases and J by 3 bases, and 16 bases separated the two germline ends. The CDR3 consists of 16 residues. The germline CDR1 and CDR2 sequences are SEHNR and FQNEAQ (reference sequence). For the CDR3, the DNA is TGTGCCAGCAGCAGACTCAGGGAAGGGGCTAATGAAAAACTGTTTTTT. It codes for CASSRLREGANEKLFF.

By proportion, this clonotype is medium-sized. This chain links TRBV7-8 with TRBJ2-7; maybe TRBD1 (5 bases). CDR1 is SGHVS, CDR2 FQNEAQ, per germline. The CDR3 is 13 residues long. V gave up 5 bases and J gave up 2 bases, with 10 bases separating them. CDR3 sequence: CASSQGGTYEQYF. Here the CDR3 DNA reads TGTGCCAGCAGCCAGGGTGGGACCTACGAGCAGTACTTC.

The rearrangement joins TRBV15 to TRBJ2-7; D is tentatively TRBD1 or TRBD2 (5 bases each). Germline CDR1 reads LNHNV; CDR2 reads YYDKDF (reference sequence). With 3 bases removed from V and 12 bases from J, the gap between germline ends came to 24 bases. The CDR3 loop spans 15 amino acids. CDR3 nucleotide sequence: TGTGCCACCAGCAGCGTGTTCCGGGAAGGGGACGGGCGGTACTTC. As protein: CATSSVFREGDGRYF.

This clonotype came up many times. J is TRBJ2-7 and V is TRBV19; the match to TRBD1 covers 7 bases. CDR1 is LNHDA, CDR2 SQIVND, per germline (reference sequence). This CDR3 has 14 amino acids. After removal of 6 bases from V and 0 bases from J, the junction contained 5 bases not matched to a gene. The CDR3 loop reads CASSRDSVSYEQYF. The CDR3 DNA sequence: TGTGCCAGTAGCCGGGACAGTGTCTCCTACGAGCAGTACTTC.

The V and J genes are TRBV27 and TRBJ2-3; no clear D gene. CDR3 size: 16 residues. Germline CDR1 is MNHEY and CDR2 is SMNVEV (reference sequence). The V gene lost 0 bases and the J gene lost 7 bases, with 17 bases spanning the gap. Here the CDR3 DNA reads TGTGCCAGCAGTTTATCTTATACCCACTTAGGATATACGCAGTATTTT. This codes for CASSLSYTHLGYTQYF.

This clonotype was seen a handful of times. The chain recombines TRBV30 with TRBJ1-1, with D unclear. The V gene's germline CDR1 is GTSNPN and CDR2 SVGIG (reference sequence). The V end lost 4 bases, the J end lost 5 bases, and 14 bases lay between the germline ends. The CDR3 extends over 13 amino acids. The CDR3 coding sequence is TGTGCCTGGACGTTGACACCGGTAACTGAAGCTTTCTTT. Translated, it gives CAWTLTPVTEAFF.

This clonotype has ten or more counts. This chain uses TRBV5-1 with TRBJ2-7, with 9 bases lining up with TRBD1. The CDR3 consists of 14 residues. With V trimmed by 3 bases and J by 2 bases, 3 bases remained unmatched. CDR1 and CDR2 from the germline V gene are SGHRS and YFSETQ. CDR3 sequence reads: CASSSGQGAYEQYF. CDR3 nucleotides: TGCGCCAGCAGCTCGGGACAGGGAGCCTACGAGCAGTACTTC.

The genes are TRBV20-1 and TRBJ2-5; D possibly corresponds to TRBD1 (5 bases). Trimming took 3 bases from V and 2 from J, leaving 13 bases between them. This CDR3 has 14 residues. Looked up from germline, CDR1 is DFQATT and CDR2 is SNEGSKA (reference sequence). This CDR3 reads CSASKQVGQETQYF. CDR3 coding DNA: TGCAGTGCTAGTAAACAGGTGGGACAAGAGACCCAGTACTTC.

This clonotype was found many times. V is TRBV7-2 and J is TRBJ1-3; no clear D gene. The V end was cut by 5 bases, the J end by 1 base, with 9 bases between. CDR1 and CDR2 from the germline V gene are SGHTA and FQGNSA. The CDR3 sequence is 14 residues long. The CDR3 DNA reads as TGTGCCAGCAGCGTAGTTATATCTGGAAACACCATATATTTT. Translated: CASSVVISGNTIYF. Full variable domain (outside the CDR3, taken from reference TRBV7-2 and TRBJ1-3): GAGVSQSPSNKVTEKGKDVELRCDPISGHTALYWYRQSLGQGLEFLIYFQGNSAPDKSGLPSDRFSAERTGGSVSTLTIQRTQQEDSAVYLCASSVVISGNTIYFGEGSWLTVV.

The rearrangement links TRBV12-3 or TRBV12-4 to TRBJ1-2; D possibly corresponds to TRBD1 (5 bases). The CDR3 totals 15 residues. V was shortened by 6 bases and J by 4 bases, with 18 bases between the two germline ends. As DNA, the CDR3 is TGTGCCAGCAGCTCTCTAGCGGGACCCAGCTATGGCTACACCTTC. Translated, it gives CASSSLAGPSYGYTF.

V and J are TRBV20-1 and TRBJ1-3; no clear D. The V gene's germline CDR1 is DFQATT and CDR2 SNEGSKA (reference sequence). Trimming took 0 bases from V and 0 from J, leaving 9 bases between them. The CDR3 has 15 amino acids. The DNA for the CDR3 is TGCAGTGCTAGAGATGCGACAAACTCTGGAAACACCATATATTTT. The encoded protein is CSARDATNSGNTIYF.

This clonotype turned up a few times. The chain couples TRBV28 to TRBJ2-7, with D possibly TRBD1 on 6 matching bases. The CDR3 extends over 17 amino acids. In germline, CDR1 is MDHEN, CDR2 SYDVKM. Trimming shortened V by 0 bases and J by 4 bases, and 19 bases separated the two germline ends. In DNA form, the CDR3 reads TGTGCCAGCAGTTTATGGGTAGAGGCCAGGGGACCTTACGAGCAGTACTTC. This sequence encodes CASSLWVEARGPYEQYF.

Regarding this clonotype: This may come from a read error, since a much larger clone is one base off. The chain employs TRBV28 and TRBJ1-5; 8 nucleotides match TRBD1. This CDR3 is 11 amino acids long. J lost 9 bases, V lost 8 bases, and 3 bases had no gene match. CDR1 and CDR2 from the germline V gene are MDHEN and SYDVKM. CDR3 in DNA: TGTGCCAGCCGGACAGGGCGGCCCCAGCATTTT. The encoded protein is CASRTGRPQHF.

At least ten counts were recorded for this clonotype. This chain links TRBV28 with TRBJ1-5; the D is unclear. Deletions cut 6 bases from V and 6 bases from J, with 9 bases between. Germline loops: CDR1 MDHEN, CDR2 SYDVKM. The CDR3 extends over 12 amino acids. The CDR3 loop reads CASRPLSQPQHF. The CDR3 nucleotides are TGTGCCAGCAGACCACTAAGTCAGCCCCAGCATTTT.

This clonotype was detected many times. V gene TRBV2 combines with J gene TRBJ1-5; D is ambiguous. The CDR3 is 13 amino acids. From germline, CDR1 is SNHLY and CDR2 FYNNEI. V gave up 7 bases and J gave up 4 bases, with 11 bases separating them. CDR3 sequence (DNA): TGTGCCAGCACCACGGAGAGGAATCAGCCCCAGCATTTT. Protein sequence: CASTTERNQPQHF.

As regards this clonotype: A much more abundant neighbour one base away suggests this may be a read error. V and J are TRBV3-1 and TRBJ1-4; 8 nucleotides line up with TRBD1. The CDR3 spans 14 residues. Germline V gene lookup returns CDR1 LGHDT and CDR2 YNNKEL (reference sequence). CDR3 DNA: TGTGCCAGCAGTTCCGGGACAGGTATTGAAAAACTGTCTTTT. Its protein product is CASSSGTGIEKLSF.

The CDR3 here is CASGRDMVEKLFF. The CDR3 region has the DNA TGTGCCAGCGGTCGGGACATGGTCGAAAAACTGTTTTTT. The chain joins TRBV2 to TRBJ1-4; tentative D call: TRBD1 (6 bases). V was cut by 8 bases and J by 8 bases, with 15 bases left in between. The CDR3 length is 13 residues. The germline CDR1 and CDR2 sequences are SNHLY and FYNNEI.

For this clonotype: One end of the junction is discordant with germline, which a read error may explain. The rearrangement joins TRBV7-7 to TRBJ1-3, with 7 positions matching TRBD1. The CDR3 loop spans 14 amino acids. Germline CDR1 SSHAT, CDR2 FNYEAQ (reference sequence). The DNA of the CDR3 is TGCGCTAGCCGCAGACAGGGAGCTGGGAGCACCATATATTTT. Translation gives CASRRQGAGSTIYF.

The chain employs TRBV5-4 and TRBJ2-7; TRBD2 agrees at 9 bases. Losses at the gene ends were 3 bases for V and 4 bases for J; bases not matched to a gene: 14. CDR3 size: 17 residues. Germline assignment: CDR1 SGHNT and CDR2 YYREEE (reference sequence). The CDR3 sequence: CASSWAGRGRARYEQYF. CDR3 coding DNA: TGTGCCAGCAGCTGGGCCGGGCGCGGGAGGGCCCGGTACGAGCAGTACTTC. Filled out from reference TRBV5-4 and TRBJ2-7, the complete variable domain reads ETGVTQSPTHLIKTRGQQVTLRCSSQSGHNTVSWYQQALGQGPQFIFQYYREEENGRGNFPPRFSGLQFPNYSSELNVNALELDDSALYLCASSWAGRGRARYEQYFGPGTRLTVT.

This clonotype was recorded once. The chain's CDR3 is CAISESPGYGYTF. For the CDR3, the DNA is TGTGCCATCAGTGAGTCCCCAGGCTATGGCTACACCTTC. J is TRBJ1-2 and V is TRBV10-3; D gene uncertain. Germline-derived CDR1 and CDR2 are ENHRY and SYGVKD. V lost 0 bases and J 4 bases, leaving 6 bases between the germline ends. The CDR3 consists of 13 residues.